The TCR beta chain under discussion was sequenced for a study of blood T cell repertoires in COVID-19. Study details: The origin of the acute and convalescent COVID-19 samples was the United States, Italy and Spain. Sources were T cells, B-cell-depleted T cells, or PBMCs; the material itself was cDNA or gDNA.

There are 15 residues in the CDR3. The germline gives CDR1 KGHSH, CDR2 LQKENI. Losses at the gene ends were 4 bases for V and 0 bases for J; bases not matched to a gene: 3. How the authors handled the data: Nucleated cell number was recorded as an estimate derived from reference gene primer amplification. TCRdb keeps only in-frame clones here, not all; method: immunoSEQ multiplex PCR. D and trimming were read from the DNA, whereas the V and J calls and clone size are those reported in that table. The repertoire consists of around 250,000 clones, with around nine tenths occurring once and the leading ten covering 1.5% to 2%. This clone was observed a few times.

Specimen: peripheral blood. The clonotype comes from a woman aged 55-70 years who had recovered from COVID-19. The chain employs TRBV18 and TRBJ1-3; 7 bases map to TRBD1. The CDR3 region has the DNA TGTGCCAGCTCACAGGGGGCTGGCTCTGGAAACACCATATATTTT. As protein: CASSQGAGSGNTIYF.